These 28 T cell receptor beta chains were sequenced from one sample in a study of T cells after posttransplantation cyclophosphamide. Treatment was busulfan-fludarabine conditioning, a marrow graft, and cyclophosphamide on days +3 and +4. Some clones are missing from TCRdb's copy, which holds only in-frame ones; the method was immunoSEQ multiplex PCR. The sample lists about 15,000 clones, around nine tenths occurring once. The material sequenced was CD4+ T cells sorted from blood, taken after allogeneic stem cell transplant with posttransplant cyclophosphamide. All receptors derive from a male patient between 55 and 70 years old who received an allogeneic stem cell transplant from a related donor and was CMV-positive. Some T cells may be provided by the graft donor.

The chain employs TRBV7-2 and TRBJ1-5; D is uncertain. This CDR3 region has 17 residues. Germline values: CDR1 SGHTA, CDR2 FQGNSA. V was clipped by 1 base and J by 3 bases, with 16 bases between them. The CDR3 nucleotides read TGTGCCAGCAGCTTAGTAGGTATGGGAGGGTCCAATCAGCCCCAGCATTTT. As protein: CASSLVGMGGSNQPQHF.

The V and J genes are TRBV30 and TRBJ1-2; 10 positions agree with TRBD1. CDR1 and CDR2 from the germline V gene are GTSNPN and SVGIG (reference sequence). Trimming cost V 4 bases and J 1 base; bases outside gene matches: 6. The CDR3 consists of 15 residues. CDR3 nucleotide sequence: TGTGCCTGGACAGGGACAGGGGAGGGTAACTATGGCTACACCTTC. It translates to CAWTGTGEGNYGYTF.

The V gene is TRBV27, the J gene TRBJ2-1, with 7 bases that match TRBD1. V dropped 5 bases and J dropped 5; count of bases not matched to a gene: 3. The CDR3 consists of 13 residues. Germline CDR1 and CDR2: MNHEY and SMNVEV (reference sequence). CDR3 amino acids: CASSHGTDNEQFF. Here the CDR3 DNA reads TGTGCCAGCAGTCACGGGACAGACAATGAGCAGTTCTTC.

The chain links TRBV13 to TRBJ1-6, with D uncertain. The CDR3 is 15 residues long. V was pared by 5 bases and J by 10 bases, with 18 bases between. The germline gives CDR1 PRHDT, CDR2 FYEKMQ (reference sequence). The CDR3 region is CASSPRTPAKSPLHF. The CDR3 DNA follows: TGTGCCAGCAGCCCCCGGACTCCAGCGAAATCACCCCTCCACTTT.

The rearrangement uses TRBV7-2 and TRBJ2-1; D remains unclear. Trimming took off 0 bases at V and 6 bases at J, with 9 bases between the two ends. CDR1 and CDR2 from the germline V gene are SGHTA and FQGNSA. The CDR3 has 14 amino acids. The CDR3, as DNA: TGTGCCAGCAGCTTAGCGTCAAAAATCAATGAGCAGTTCTTC. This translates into CASSLASKINEQFF.

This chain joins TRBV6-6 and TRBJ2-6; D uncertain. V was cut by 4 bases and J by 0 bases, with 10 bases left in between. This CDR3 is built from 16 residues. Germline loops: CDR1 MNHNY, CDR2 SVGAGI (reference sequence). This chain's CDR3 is CASSSHADSGANVLTF. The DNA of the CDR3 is TGTGCCAGCAGTTCACATGCAGACTCTGGGGCCAACGTCCTGACTTTC.

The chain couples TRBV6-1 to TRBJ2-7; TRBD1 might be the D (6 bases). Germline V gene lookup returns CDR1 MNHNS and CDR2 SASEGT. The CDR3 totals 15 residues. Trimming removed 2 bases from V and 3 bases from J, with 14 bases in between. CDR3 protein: CASSETWGQLYEQYF. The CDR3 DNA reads TGTGCCAGCAGTGAAACTTGGGGACAACTCTACGAGCAGTACTTC.

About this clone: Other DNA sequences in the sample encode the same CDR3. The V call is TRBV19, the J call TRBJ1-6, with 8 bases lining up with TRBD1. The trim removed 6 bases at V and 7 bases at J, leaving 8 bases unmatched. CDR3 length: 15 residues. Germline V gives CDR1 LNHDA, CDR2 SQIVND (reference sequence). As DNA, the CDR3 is TGTGCCAGTAGCCTGACCCGACAGGGGAATTCACCCCTCCACTTT. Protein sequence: CASSLTRQGNSPLHF. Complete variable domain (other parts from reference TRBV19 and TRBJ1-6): DGGITQSPKYLFRKEGQNVTLSCEQNLNHDAMYWYRQDPGQGLRLIYYSQIVNDFQKGDIAEGYSVSREKKESFPLTVTSAQKNPTAFYLCASSLTRQGNSPLHFGNGTRLTVT.

The CDR3: CASSKGTNNYGYTF. CDR3 nucleotide sequence: TGTGCCAGCAGCAAAGGGACTAATAACTATGGCTACACCTTC. This chain connects TRBV5-4 to TRBJ1-2; tentative D call: TRBD1 (5 bases). The V gene lost 4 bases and the J gene lost 1 base, with 11 bases spanning the gap. Germline loops: CDR1 SGHNT, CDR2 YYREEE (reference sequence). CDR3 length: 14 amino acids.

The CDR3 DNA sequence: TGTGCCAGCAGTTCTACCCCCCAGGGGGCGAATGGCTACACCTTC. Translating gives CASSSTPQGANGYTF. The chain uses TRBV28 and TRBJ1-2; 8 bases fit TRBD1. The trim removed 4 bases at V and 6 bases at J, leaving 10 bases unmatched. Germline CDR1 MDHEN, CDR2 SYDVKM. CDR3 size: 15 residues.

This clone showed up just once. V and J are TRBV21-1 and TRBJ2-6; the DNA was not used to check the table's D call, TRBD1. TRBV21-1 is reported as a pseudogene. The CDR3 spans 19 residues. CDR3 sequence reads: CASSPRRTGEGSGANVLTF. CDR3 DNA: TGTGCCAGCAGCCCCCGAAGGACAGGGGAAGGGTCTGGGGCCAACGTCCTGACTTTC.

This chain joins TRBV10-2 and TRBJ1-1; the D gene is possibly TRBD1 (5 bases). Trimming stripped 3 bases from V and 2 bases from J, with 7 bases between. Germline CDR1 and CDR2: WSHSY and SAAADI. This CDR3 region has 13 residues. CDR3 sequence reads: CASSEQVNTEAFF. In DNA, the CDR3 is TGCGCCAGCAGTGAACAGGTCAACACTGAAGCTTTCTTT.

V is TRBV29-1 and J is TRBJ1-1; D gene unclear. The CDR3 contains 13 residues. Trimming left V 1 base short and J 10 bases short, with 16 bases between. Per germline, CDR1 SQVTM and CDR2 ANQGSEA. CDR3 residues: CSVEAGGRSGAFF. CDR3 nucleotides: TGCAGCGTTGAAGCAGGAGGGAGGAGTGGAGCTTTCTTT.

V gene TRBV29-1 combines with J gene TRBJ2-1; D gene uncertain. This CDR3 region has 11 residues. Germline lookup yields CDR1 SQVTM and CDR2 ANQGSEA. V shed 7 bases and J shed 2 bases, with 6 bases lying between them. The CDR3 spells CSATAYNEQFF. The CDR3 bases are TGCAGCGCTACAGCCTACAATGAGCAGTTCTTC.

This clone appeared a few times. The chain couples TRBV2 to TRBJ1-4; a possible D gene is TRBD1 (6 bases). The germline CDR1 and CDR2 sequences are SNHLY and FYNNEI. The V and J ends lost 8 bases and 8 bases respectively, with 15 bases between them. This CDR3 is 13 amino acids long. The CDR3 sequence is CASLRGGFEKLFF. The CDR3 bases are TGTGCCAGCCTGAGAGGGGGTTTCGAAAAACTGTTTTTT. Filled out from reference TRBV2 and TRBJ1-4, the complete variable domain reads EPEVTQTPSHQVTQMGQEVILRCVPISNHLYFYWYRQILGQKVEFLVSFYNNEISEKSEIFDDQFSVERPDGSNFTLKIRSTKLEDSAMYFCASLRGGFEKLFFGSGTQLSVL.

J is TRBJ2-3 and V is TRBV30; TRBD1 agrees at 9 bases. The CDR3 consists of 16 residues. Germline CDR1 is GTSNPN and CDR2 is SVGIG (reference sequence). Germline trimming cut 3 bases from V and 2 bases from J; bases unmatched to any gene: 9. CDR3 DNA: TGTGCCTGGAGGGCTACAACAGGGGGCAACACAGATACGCAGTATTTT. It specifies CAWRATTGGNTDTQYF.

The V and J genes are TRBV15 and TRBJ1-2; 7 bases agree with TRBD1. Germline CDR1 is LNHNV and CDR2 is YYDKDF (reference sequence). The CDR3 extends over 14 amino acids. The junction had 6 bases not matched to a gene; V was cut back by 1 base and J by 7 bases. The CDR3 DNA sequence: TGTGCCACCAGCAGAGTACGACAGGGCATTGGCTACACCTTC. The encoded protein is CATSRVRQGIGYTF.

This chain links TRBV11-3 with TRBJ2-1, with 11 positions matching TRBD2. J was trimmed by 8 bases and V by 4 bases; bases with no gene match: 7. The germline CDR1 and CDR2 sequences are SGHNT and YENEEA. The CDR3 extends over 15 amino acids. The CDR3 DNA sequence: TGTGCCAGCAGCTCTTCAACTAGCGGGGGCCATGAGCAGTTCTTC. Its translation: CASSSSTSGGHEQFF. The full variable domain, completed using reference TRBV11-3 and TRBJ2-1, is EAGVVQSPRYKIIEKKQPVAFWCNPISGHNTLYWYLQNLGQGPELLIRYENEEAVDDSQLPKDRFSAERLKGVDSTLKIQPAELGDSAVYLCASSSSTSGGHEQFFGPGTRLTVL.

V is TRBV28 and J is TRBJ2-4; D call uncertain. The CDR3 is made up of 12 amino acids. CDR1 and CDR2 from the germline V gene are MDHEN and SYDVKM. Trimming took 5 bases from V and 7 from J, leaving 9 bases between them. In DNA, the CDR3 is TGTGCCAGCAGTCCCAGGATGAACATTCAGTACTTC. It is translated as CASSPRMNIQYF.

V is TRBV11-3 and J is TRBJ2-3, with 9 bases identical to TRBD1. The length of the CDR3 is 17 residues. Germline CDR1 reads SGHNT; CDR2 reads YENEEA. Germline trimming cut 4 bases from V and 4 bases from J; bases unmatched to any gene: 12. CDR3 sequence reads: CASSSWRGTGFADTQYF. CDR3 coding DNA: TGTGCCAGCAGCTCCTGGAGGGGGACAGGGTTTGCAGATACGCAGTATTTT.

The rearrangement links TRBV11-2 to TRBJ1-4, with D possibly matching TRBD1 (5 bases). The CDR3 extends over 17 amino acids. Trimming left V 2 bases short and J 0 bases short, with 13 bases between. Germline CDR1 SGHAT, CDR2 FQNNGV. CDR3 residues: CASSLQGMATTNEKLFF. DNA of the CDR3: TGTGCCAGCAGCTTACAGGGAATGGCTACAACTAATGAAAAACTGTTTTTT. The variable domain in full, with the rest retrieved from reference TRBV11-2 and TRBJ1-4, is EAGVAQSPRYKIIEKRQSVAFWCNPISGHATLYWYQQILGQGPKLLIQFQNNGVVDDSQLPKDRFSAERLKGVDSTLKIQPAKLEDSAVYLCASSLQGMATTNEKLFFGSGTQLSVL.

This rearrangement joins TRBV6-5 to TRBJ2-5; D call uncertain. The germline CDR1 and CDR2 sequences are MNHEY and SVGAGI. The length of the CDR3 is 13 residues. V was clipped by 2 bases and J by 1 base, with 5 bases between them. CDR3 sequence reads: CASSYVRQETQYF. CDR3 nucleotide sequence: TGTGCCAGCAGTTACGTGCGCCAAGAGACCCAGTACTTC.

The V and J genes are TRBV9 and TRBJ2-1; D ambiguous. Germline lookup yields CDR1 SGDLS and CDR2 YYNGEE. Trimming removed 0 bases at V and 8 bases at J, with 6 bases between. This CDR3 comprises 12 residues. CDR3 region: CASSVGRDEQFF. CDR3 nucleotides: TGTGCCAGCAGCGTAGGACGGGATGAGCAGTTCTTC.

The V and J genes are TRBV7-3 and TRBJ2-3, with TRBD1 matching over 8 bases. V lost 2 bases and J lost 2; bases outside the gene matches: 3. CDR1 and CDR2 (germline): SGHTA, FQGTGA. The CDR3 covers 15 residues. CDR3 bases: TGTGCCAGCAGCTTACAGGGGGCTTCCACAGATACGCAGTATTTT. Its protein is CASSLQGASTDTQYF.

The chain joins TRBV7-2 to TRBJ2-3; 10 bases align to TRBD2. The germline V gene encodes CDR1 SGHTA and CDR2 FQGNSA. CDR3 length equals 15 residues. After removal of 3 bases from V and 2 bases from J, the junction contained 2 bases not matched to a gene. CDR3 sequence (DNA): TGTGCCAGCAGCTTCCTAGCGGGGGACACAGATACGCAGTATTTT. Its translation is CASSFLAGDTDTQYF.

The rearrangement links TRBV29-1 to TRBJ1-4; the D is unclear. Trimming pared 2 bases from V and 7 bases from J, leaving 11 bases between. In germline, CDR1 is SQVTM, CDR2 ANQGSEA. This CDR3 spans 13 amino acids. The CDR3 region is CSVERVLGEKLFF. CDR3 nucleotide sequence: TGCAGCGTTGAACGGGTTTTGGGTGAAAAACTGTTTTTT.

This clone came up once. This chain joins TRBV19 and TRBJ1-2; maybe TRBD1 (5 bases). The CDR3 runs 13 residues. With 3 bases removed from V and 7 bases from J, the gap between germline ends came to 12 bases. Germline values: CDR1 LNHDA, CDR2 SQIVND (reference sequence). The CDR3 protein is CASSIGGSAGYTF. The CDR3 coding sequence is TGTGCCAGTAGTATCGGGGGGAGTGCTGGCTACACCTTC.

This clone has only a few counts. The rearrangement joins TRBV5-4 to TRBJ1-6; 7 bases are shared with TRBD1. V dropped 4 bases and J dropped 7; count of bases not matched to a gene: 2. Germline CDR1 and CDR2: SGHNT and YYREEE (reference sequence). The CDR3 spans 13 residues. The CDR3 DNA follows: TGTGCCAGCAGCACGACAGGGAATTCACCCCTCCACTTT. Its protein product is CASSTTGNSPLHF.